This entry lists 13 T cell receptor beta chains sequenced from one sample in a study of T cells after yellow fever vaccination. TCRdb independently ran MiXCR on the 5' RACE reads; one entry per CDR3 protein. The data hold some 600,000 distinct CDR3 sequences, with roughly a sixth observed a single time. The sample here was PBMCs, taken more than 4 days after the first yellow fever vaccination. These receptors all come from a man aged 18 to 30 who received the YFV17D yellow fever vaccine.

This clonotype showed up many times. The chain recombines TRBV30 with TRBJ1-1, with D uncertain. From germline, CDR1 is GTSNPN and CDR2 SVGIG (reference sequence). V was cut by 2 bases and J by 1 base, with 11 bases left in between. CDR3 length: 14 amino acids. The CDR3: CAWSRKGTNTEAFF. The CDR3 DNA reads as TGTGCCTGGAGTAGAAAGGGCACGAACACTGAAGCTTTCTTT. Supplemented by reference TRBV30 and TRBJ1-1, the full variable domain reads SQTIHQWPATLVQPVGSPLSLECTVEGTSNPNLYWYRQAAGRGLQLLFYSVGIGQISSEVPQNLSASRPQDRQFILSSKKLLLSDSGFYLCAWSRKGTNTEAFFGQGTRLTVV.

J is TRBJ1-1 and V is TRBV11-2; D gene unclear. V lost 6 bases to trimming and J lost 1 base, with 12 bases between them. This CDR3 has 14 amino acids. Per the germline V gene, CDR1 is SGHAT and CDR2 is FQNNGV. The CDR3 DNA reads TGTGCCAGCAGTCCGGTCGGGCCGAACACTGAAGCTTTCTTT. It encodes CASSPVGPNTEAFF.

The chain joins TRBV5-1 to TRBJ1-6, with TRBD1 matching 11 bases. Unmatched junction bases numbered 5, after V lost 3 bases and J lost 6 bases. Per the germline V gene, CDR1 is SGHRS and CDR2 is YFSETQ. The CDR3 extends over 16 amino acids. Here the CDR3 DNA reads TGCGCCAGCAGCTACGGACAGGGGGCGACTAATTCACCCCTCCACTTT. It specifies CASSYGQGATNSPLHF.

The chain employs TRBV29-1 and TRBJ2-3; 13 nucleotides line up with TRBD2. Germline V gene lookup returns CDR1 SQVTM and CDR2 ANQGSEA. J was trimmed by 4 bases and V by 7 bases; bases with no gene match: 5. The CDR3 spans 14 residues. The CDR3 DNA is TGCAGCGGCAAGACTAGCGGGGGGCCAGATACGCAGTATTTT. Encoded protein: CSGKTSGGPDTQYF.

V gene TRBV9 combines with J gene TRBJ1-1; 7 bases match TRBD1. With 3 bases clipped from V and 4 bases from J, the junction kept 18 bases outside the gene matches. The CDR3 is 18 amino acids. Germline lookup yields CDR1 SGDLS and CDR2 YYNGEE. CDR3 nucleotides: TGTGCCAGCAGCGCCCTCCTTTTCCAGGGGGATAGGGGCACTGAAGCTTTCTTT. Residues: CASSALLFQGDRGTEAFF. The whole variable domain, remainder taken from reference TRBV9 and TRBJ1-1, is DSGVTQTPKHLITATGQRVTLRCSPRSGDLSVYWYQQSLDQGLQFLIQYYNGEERAKGNILERFSAQQFPDLHSELNLSSLELGDSALYFCASSALLFQGDRGTEAFFGQGTRLTVV.

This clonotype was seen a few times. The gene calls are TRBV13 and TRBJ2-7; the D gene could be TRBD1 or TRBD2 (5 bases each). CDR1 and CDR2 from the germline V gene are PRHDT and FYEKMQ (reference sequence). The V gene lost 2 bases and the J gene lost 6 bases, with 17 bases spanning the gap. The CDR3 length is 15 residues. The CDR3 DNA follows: TGTGCCAGCAGCTTACATGGGGGTAATTCAGGCGAGCAGTACGTC. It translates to CASSLHGGNSGEQYV.

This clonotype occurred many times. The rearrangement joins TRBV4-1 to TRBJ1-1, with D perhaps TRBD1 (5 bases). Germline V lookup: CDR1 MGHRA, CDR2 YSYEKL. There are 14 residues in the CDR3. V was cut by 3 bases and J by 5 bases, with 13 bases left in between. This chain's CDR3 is CASSHLGVGTEAFF. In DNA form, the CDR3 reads TGCGCCAGCAGCCATTTGGGGGTAGGAACTGAAGCTTTCTTT.

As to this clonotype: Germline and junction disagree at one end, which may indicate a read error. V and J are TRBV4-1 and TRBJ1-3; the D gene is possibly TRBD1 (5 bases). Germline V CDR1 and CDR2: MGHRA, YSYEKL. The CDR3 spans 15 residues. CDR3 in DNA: TGCGCCAGCAGCCAAGATGGGGGGTTTGGAAACACCATCTATTTT. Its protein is CASSQDGGFGNTIYF.

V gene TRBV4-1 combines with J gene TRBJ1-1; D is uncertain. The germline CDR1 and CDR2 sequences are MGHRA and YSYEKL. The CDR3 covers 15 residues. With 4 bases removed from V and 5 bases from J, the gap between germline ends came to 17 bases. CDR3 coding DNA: TGCGCCAGCAGCCCTTCATACGTTGGAGCTACTGAAGCTTTCTTT. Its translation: CASSPSYVGATEAFF.

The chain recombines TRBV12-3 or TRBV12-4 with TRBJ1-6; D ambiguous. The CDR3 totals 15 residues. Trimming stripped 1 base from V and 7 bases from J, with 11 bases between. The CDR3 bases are TGTGCCAGCAGTTTAGGGTCACAGTTGAATTCACCCCTCCACTTT. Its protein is CASSLGSQLNSPLHF.

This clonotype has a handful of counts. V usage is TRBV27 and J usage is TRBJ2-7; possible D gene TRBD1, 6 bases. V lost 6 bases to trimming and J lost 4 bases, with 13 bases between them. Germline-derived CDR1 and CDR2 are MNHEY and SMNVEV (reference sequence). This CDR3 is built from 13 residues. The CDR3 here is CASSASGQYEQYV. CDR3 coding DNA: TGTGCCAGCAGCGCCTCCGGACAGTACGAGCAGTACGTC.

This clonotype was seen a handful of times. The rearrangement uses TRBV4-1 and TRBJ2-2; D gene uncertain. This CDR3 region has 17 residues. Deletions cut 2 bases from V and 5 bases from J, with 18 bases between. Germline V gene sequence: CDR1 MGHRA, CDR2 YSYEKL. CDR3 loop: CASSQWTGSPVTGELFF. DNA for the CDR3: TGCGCCAGCAGCCAATGGACCGGGTCTCCGGTAACCGGGGAGCTGTTTTTT.

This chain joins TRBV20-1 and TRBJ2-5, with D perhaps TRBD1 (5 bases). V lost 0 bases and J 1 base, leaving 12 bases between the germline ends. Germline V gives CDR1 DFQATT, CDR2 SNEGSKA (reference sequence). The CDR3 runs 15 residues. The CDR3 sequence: CSARDVLQGQETQYF. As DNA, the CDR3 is TGCAGTGCTAGAGATGTTTTGCAGGGCCAAGAGACCCAGTACTTC.